A selection of T cell receptor beta chains follows, all from one sample in a study of PD-1 blockade in classical Hodgkin lymphoma. Here immunoSEQ multiplex PCR was the method, and the copy in TCRdb shows in-frame clones only, minus some. The sample gives more than 90,000 clones, 78% of which show up once; 8% to 9.5% is in the top ten. Sequencing was performed on peripheral blood mononuclear cells (PBMCs), taken before the fourth cycle of nivolumab. The source is a human donor with classical Hodgkin lymphoma. Both conserved end residues are part of each CDR3. Each record gives: CDR3 length, V gene, D gene, J gene, clone size, CDR3 DNA, CDR3 protein. D genes are given only for firm matches. Expanded clones are given a class, and other clones once, few, many or no size at all.

len: 13
v_gene: TRBV18
d_gene: -
j_gene: TRBJ2-7
abundance: -
CDR3nt: TGTGCCAGCTCACTAGCTAGCAGGGGCGAGCAGTACTTC
CDR3aa: CASSLASRGEQYF

len: 15
v_gene: TRBV6-5
d_gene: -
j_gene: TRBJ1-1
abundance: -
CDR3nt: TGTGCCAGCAGCCCACCGGGGGGGGGCGGCACTGAAGCTTTCTTT
CDR3aa: CASSPPGGGGTEAFF

len: 16
v_gene: TRBV7-2
d_gene: -
j_gene: TRBJ2-5
abundance: -
CDR3nt: TGTGCCAGCAGCTTAGTGTCGGGGCTGGGGTCAGAGACCCAGTACTTC
CDR3aa: CASSLVSGLGSETQYF

len: 15
v_gene: TRBV7-2
d_gene: TRBD2
j_gene: TRBJ2-5
abundance: once
CDR3nt: TGTGCCAGCAGCGGACGGACTAGCGTCCAAGAGACCCAGTACTTC
CDR3aa: CASSGRTSVQETQYF

len: 18
v_gene: TRBV7-9
d_gene: TRBD1
j_gene: TRBJ2-3
abundance: -
CDR3nt: TGTGCCAGCAGCTTAGCCGGCCCGGGACAGGCAAGCACAGATACGCAGTATTTT
CDR3aa: CASSLAGPGQASTDTQYF

len: 14
v_gene: TRBV6-1
d_gene: -
j_gene: TRBJ2-7
abundance: once
CDR3nt: TGTGCCAGCATTCGAACAGGGAGCTCCTACGAGCAGTACTTC
CDR3aa: CASIRTGSSYEQYF

len: 15
v_gene: TRBV6-1
d_gene: TRBD1
j_gene: TRBJ1-5
abundance: -
CDR3nt: TGTGCCAGCAGGGGGACAGGGTGGGACAATCAGCCCCAGCATTTT
CDR3aa: CASRGTGWDNQPQHF

len: 15
v_gene: TRBV19
d_gene: -
j_gene: TRBJ2-1
abundance: -
CDR3nt: TGTGCCAGTACGGTGGGCTTTCGTACCTACAATGAGCAGTTCTTC
CDR3aa: CASTVGFRTYNEQFF

len: 14
v_gene: TRBV13
d_gene: -
j_gene: TRBJ1-2
abundance: -
CDR3nt: TGTGCCAGCAGCCCCCCCACAGGGTCGTATGGCTACACCTTC
CDR3aa: CASSPPTGSYGYTF

len: 16
v_gene: TRBV18
d_gene: -
j_gene: TRBJ2-3
abundance: -
CDR3nt: TGTGCCAGCTCACCGCGGACCAGAGGGAGCACAGATACGCAGTATTTT
CDR3aa: CASSPRTRGSTDTQYF

len: 15
v_gene: TRBV9
d_gene: TRBD1
j_gene: TRBJ1-1
abundance: -
CDR3nt: TGTGCCAGCAGCGTTTCCCAGGGGGCCGGCACTGAAGCTTTCTTT
CDR3aa: CASSVSQGAGTEAFF

len: 15
v_gene: TRBV5-1
d_gene: -
j_gene: TRBJ1-2
abundance: -
CDR3nt: TGCGCCAGCAGCTTGGTAGCGCAAGCTAACTATGGCTACACCTTC
CDR3aa: CASSLVAQANYGYTF

len: 13
v_gene: TRBV9
d_gene: -
j_gene: TRBJ1-2
abundance: -
CDR3nt: TGTGCCAGCAGCGTAGTAGGGGCGGTTGGCTACACCTTC
CDR3aa: CASSVVGAVGYTF

len: 13
v_gene: TRBV10-3
d_gene: TRBD2
j_gene: TRBJ2-7
abundance: many
CDR3nt: TGTGCCACCCTCCCTCTTGGCGGGGGACGGCAGTACTTC
CDR3aa: CATLPLGGGRQYF

len: 14
v_gene: TRBV19
d_gene: -
j_gene: TRBJ1-2
abundance: few
CDR3nt: TGTGCCAGTAGTATGGCAAGGTCCCACTATGGCTACACCTTC
CDR3aa: CASSMARSHYGYTF

len: 13
v_gene: TRBV2
d_gene: -
j_gene: TRBJ1-6
abundance: few
CDR3nt: TGTGCCAGCAAGTTGGGGTGGAATTCACCCCTCCACTTT
CDR3aa: CASKLGWNSPLHF

len: 14
v_gene: TRBV29-1
d_gene: TRBD2
j_gene: TRBJ2-5
abundance: -
CDR3nt: TGCAGCGTCACAGAGCGGGGGGGCCGGGAGACCCAGTACTTC
CDR3aa: CSVTERGGRETQYF

len: 15
v_gene: TRBV2
d_gene: -
j_gene: TRBJ2-5
abundance: once
CDR3nt: TGTGCCAGCAGCTCCGGGACAACGTACCAAGAGACCCAGTACTTC
CDR3aa: CASSSGTTYQETQYF

len: 12
v_gene: TRBV15
d_gene: -
j_gene: TRBJ2-2
abundance: -
CDR3nt: TGTGCCACCAGCAGAGATGTCGGGGAGCTGTTTTTT
CDR3aa: CATSRDVGELFF

len: 16
v_gene: TRBV27
d_gene: TRBD2
j_gene: TRBJ2-7
abundance: -
CDR3nt: TGTGCCAGCAGTCCGGCGGGGGGTTGGGCCCCCTACGAGCAGTACTTC
CDR3aa: CASSPAGGWAPYEQYF

len: 16
v_gene: TRBV5-1
d_gene: TRBD1
j_gene: TRBJ2-5
abundance: -
CDR3nt: TGCGCCAGCAGCCCAAGGACAGGTTCTGTGGGAGAGACCCAGTACTTC
CDR3aa: CASSPRTGSVGETQYF

len: 14
v_gene: TRBV6-5
d_gene: TRBD1
j_gene: TRBJ1-5
abundance: many
CDR3nt: TGTGCCAGCAGTCCCGGGACAGGGCGCCAGCCCCAGCATTTT
CDR3aa: CASSPGTGRQPQHF

len: 14
v_gene: TRBV7-3
d_gene: TRBD1
j_gene: TRBJ2-1
abundance: -
CDR3nt: TGTGCCAGCAGCCTTAGAGGACAGGGTAATGAGCAGTTCTTC
CDR3aa: CASSLRGQGNEQFF

len: 15
v_gene: TRBV11-2
d_gene: -
j_gene: TRBJ2-2
abundance: -
CDR3nt: TGTGCCAGCAGCTTCCGTAGCACCTACACCGGGGAGCTGTTTTTT
CDR3aa: CASSFRSTYTGELFF

len: 16
v_gene: TRBV7-2
d_gene: TRBD1
j_gene: TRBJ1-2
abundance: -
CDR3nt: TGTGCCAGCAGCTTGTATACGGGACAGGGAGTCGGTGGCTACACCTTC
CDR3aa: CASSLYTGQGVGGYTF

len: 14
v_gene: TRBV10-3
d_gene: -
j_gene: TRBJ1-1
abundance: -
CDR3nt: TGTGCCATCAGACGCGGACAGCAGAACACTGAAGCTTTCTTT
CDR3aa: CAIRRGQQNTEAFF

len: 15
v_gene: TRBV5-6
d_gene: TRBD1
j_gene: TRBJ1-4
abundance: many
CDR3nt: TGTGCCAGCAGCTTTTCGGACAGGCCTCGGGAAAAACTGTTTTTT
CDR3aa: CASSFSDRPREKLFF

len: 15
v_gene: TRBV7-2
d_gene: -
j_gene: TRBJ2-3
abundance: -
CDR3nt: TGTGCCAGCAGCCCCCAGGGGCTTAACACAGATACGCAGTATTTT
CDR3aa: CASSPQGLNTDTQYF

len: 15
v_gene: TRBV6-5
d_gene: TRBD1
j_gene: TRBJ1-1
abundance: -
CDR3nt: TGTGCCAGCAGGGAGAGCAGGGGGCGCAGCACTGAAGCTTTCTTT
CDR3aa: CASRESRGRSTEAFF

len: 15
v_gene: TRBV7-8
d_gene: -
j_gene: TRBJ2-1
abundance: -
CDR3nt: TGTGCCAGCAGCTTTGCCGGGACGGATTACAATGAGCAGTTCTTC
CDR3aa: CASSFAGTDYNEQFF

len: 15
v_gene: TRBV10-2
d_gene: -
j_gene: TRBJ2-2
abundance: -
CDR3nt: TGCGCCAGCAACCAACAGTTCGCGAACACCGGGGAGCTGTTTTTT
CDR3aa: CASNQQFANTGELFF

len: 15
v_gene: TRBV21-1
d_gene: -
j_gene: TRBJ2-2
abundance: -
CDR3nt: TGTGCCAGCAGCAAACAGAAGTTGGGCACCGGGGAGCTGTTTTTT
CDR3aa: CASSKQKLGTGELFF

len: 14
v_gene: TRBV9
d_gene: -
j_gene: TRBJ2-2
abundance: few
CDR3nt: TGTGCCAGCAGTAGAGTCGAGGAGTCCGGGGAGCTGTTTTTT
CDR3aa: CASSRVEESGELFF

len: 14
v_gene: TRBV7-2
d_gene: -
j_gene: TRBJ1-2
abundance: -
CDR3nt: TGTGCCAGCAGCCCCAGAAATGCCTTCTATGGCTACACCTTC
CDR3aa: CASSPRNAFYGYTF

len: 13
v_gene: TRBV11-2
d_gene: -
j_gene: TRBJ2-1
abundance: -
CDR3nt: TGTGCCAGCAGCTCACGGAGGGCCACTGAGCAGTTCTTC
CDR3aa: CASSSRRATEQFF

len: 15
v_gene: TRBV25-1
d_gene: -
j_gene: TRBJ1-4
abundance: -
CDR3nt: TGTGCCAGCAGCCCCACAGGTTTCACTAATGAAAAACTGTTTTTT
CDR3aa: CASSPTGFTNEKLFF

len: 14
v_gene: TRBV6-5
d_gene: -
j_gene: TRBJ1-1
abundance: -
CDR3nt: TGTGCCAGCAGTTACAGGGGCCGCCCCACTGAAGCTTTCTTT
CDR3aa: CASSYRGRPTEAFF

len: 13
v_gene: TRBV5-1
d_gene: -
j_gene: TRBJ1-1
abundance: once
CDR3nt: TGCGCCAGCAGCAGGGACGGAAACACTGAAGCTTTCTTT
CDR3aa: CASSRDGNTEAFF

len: 15
v_gene: TRBV5-8
d_gene: -
j_gene: TRBJ2-5
abundance: once
CDR3nt: TGTGCCAGCAGCTTGGTGGTAGGCGTCGTTGAGACCCAGTACTTC
CDR3aa: CASSLVVGVVETQYF

len: 13
v_gene: TRBV4-2
d_gene: TRBD2
j_gene: TRBJ2-4
abundance: -
CDR3nt: TGTGCCAGCAGCAGACTAGCTTTGGACATTCAGTACTTC
CDR3aa: CASSRLALDIQYF

len: 14
v_gene: TRBV2
d_gene: TRBD1
j_gene: TRBJ1-2
abundance: few
CDR3nt: TGTGCCAGCAGTGGGGGACAGGGGAACTATGGCTACACCTTC
CDR3aa: CASSGGQGNYGYTF

len: 15
v_gene: TRBV27
d_gene: TRBD1
j_gene: TRBJ2-1
abundance: once
CDR3nt: TGTGCCAGCAGTTTAGCTTGGACAGGCCACAATGAGCAGTTCTTC
CDR3aa: CASSLAWTGHNEQFF

len: 16
v_gene: TRBV2
d_gene: TRBD1
j_gene: TRBJ1-2
abundance: -
CDR3nt: TGTGCCAGCAGTCCCAAGACAGGGGACCTTAACTATGGCTACACCTTC
CDR3aa: CASSPKTGDLNYGYTF

len: 14
v_gene: TRBV6-5
d_gene: -
j_gene: TRBJ2-2
abundance: -
CDR3nt: TGTGCCAGCAGTTACGTCCCTTATTCGAGGGAGCTGTTTTTT
CDR3aa: CASSYVPYSRELFF

len: 16
v_gene: TRBV21-1
d_gene: -
j_gene: TRBJ2-5
abundance: -
CDR3nt: TGTGCCAGCAGCAAAGAAGGACACTCCAACCAAGAGACCCAGTACTTC
CDR3aa: CASSKEGHSNQETQYF

len: 15
v_gene: TRBV5-1
d_gene: -
j_gene: TRBJ2-5
abundance: once
CDR3nt: TGCGCCAGCAGCTTGTCCTCCCGGTTGCAAGAGACCCAGTACTTC
CDR3aa: CASSLSSRLQETQYF

len: 15
v_gene: TRBV11-2
d_gene: TRBD1
j_gene: TRBJ2-2
abundance: -
CDR3nt: TGTGCCAGCAGCCGAGGGACAGTGAACACCGGGGAGCTGTTTTTT
CDR3aa: CASSRGTVNTGELFF

len: 16
v_gene: TRBV5-1
d_gene: TRBD1
j_gene: TRBJ2-7
abundance: -
CDR3nt: TGCGCCAGCAGCTTGGTACCGGGACAGGGGGCCTACGAGCAGTACTTC
CDR3aa: CASSLVPGQGAYEQYF

len: 13
v_gene: TRBV6-1
d_gene: -
j_gene: TRBJ2-5
abundance: -
CDR3nt: TGTGCCAGCAAAGGGGCGAACCAAGAGACCCAGTACTTC
CDR3aa: CASKGANQETQYF

len: 15
v_gene: TRBV28
d_gene: TRBD1
j_gene: TRBJ1-1
abundance: few
CDR3nt: TGTGCCAGCAGTTTCCCCTCAGGGGGTGTGACTGAAGCTTTCTTT
CDR3aa: CASSFPSGGVTEAFF

len: 15
v_gene: TRBV28
d_gene: -
j_gene: TRBJ2-7
abundance: -
CDR3nt: TGTGCCAGCAGCCCCGTCAGGGCTTTCTCCTACGAGCAGTACTTC
CDR3aa: CASSPVRAFSYEQYF

len: 13
v_gene: TRBV6-6
d_gene: TRBD1
j_gene: TRBJ1-2
abundance: -
CDR3nt: TGTGCCAGCAGGGGGACAGGGACTAGTGGCTACACCTTC
CDR3aa: CASRGTGTSGYTF

len: 15
v_gene: TRBV5-6
d_gene: TRBD2
j_gene: TRBJ2-7
abundance: once
CDR3nt: TGTGCCAGCAGCGAACAAGCGGGGTTCTCCTACGAGCAGTACTTC
CDR3aa: CASSEQAGFSYEQYF

len: 13
v_gene: TRBV18
d_gene: TRBD1
j_gene: TRBJ1-2
abundance: -
CDR3nt: TGTGCCAGCCTAGCAGGGGGCGGCTATGGCTACACCTTC
CDR3aa: CASLAGGGYGYTF

len: 16
v_gene: TRBV7-9
d_gene: -
j_gene: TRBJ2-5
abundance: -
CDR3nt: TGTGCCAGCAGCCCTCGGTGGGGGGGGCCTCAAGAGACCCAGTACTTC
CDR3aa: CASSPRWGGPQETQYF

len: 15
v_gene: TRBV9
d_gene: TRBD2
j_gene: TRBJ2-1
abundance: -
CDR3nt: TGTGCCAGCAGCGCTGGACTAGTTAGCTACAATGAGCAGTTCTTC
CDR3aa: CASSAGLVSYNEQFF

len: 15
v_gene: TRBV13
d_gene: -
j_gene: TRBJ1-1
abundance: -
CDR3nt: TGTGCCAGCAGTGGGGGGCGGCACATGAACACTGAAGCTTTCTTT
CDR3aa: CASSGGRHMNTEAFF

len: 15
v_gene: TRBV19
d_gene: TRBD2
j_gene: TRBJ2-3
abundance: -
CDR3nt: TGTGCCAGTACCATGGGACTAGCGGGAGCAGATACGCAGTATTTT
CDR3aa: CASTMGLAGADTQYF

len: 12
v_gene: TRBV11-2
d_gene: -
j_gene: TRBJ2-5
abundance: -
CDR3nt: TGTGCCAGCAGGACCTCAGGGGAGACCCAGTACTTC
CDR3aa: CASRTSGETQYF

len: 12
v_gene: TRBV29-1
d_gene: -
j_gene: TRBJ2-1
abundance: once
CDR3nt: TGCAGCGTTGACGGGTTTTACAATGAGCAGTTCTTC
CDR3aa: CSVDGFYNEQFF